Listed below are T cell receptor beta chains from one sample, sequenced in a study of response to subunit inactivated influenza vaccine. Each CDR3 protein is one row after TCRdb ran MiXCR on the RT-PCR reads. The top ten hold about 10% of the sample, which has 700,000 to 900,000 distinct CDR3 sequences, 21% seen once. This material consisted of PBMCs from blood, taken 5 to 6 days after vaccination. The receptor set was obtained from a man between 45 and 60 years old who received an inactivated influenza vaccine. Each CDR3 is given with its conserved first and last residue. A D gene is named only where the DNA matches it firmly. Rows give clone size only sometimes, using once, few, many, or a class for an expanded clone.

j_gene: TRBJ2-3; v_gene: TRBV5-6; abundance: .; d_gene: .; CDR3nt: TGTGCCAGCAGCTCCCGGTCGGGAAACACAGATACGCAGTATTTT; CDR3aa: CASSSRSGNTDTQYF
j_gene: TRBJ2-1; v_gene: TRBV2; abundance: .; d_gene: TRBD1; CDR3nt: TGTGCCAGCACCCTGGACAGGGGGCGCTTC; CDR3aa: CASTLDRGRF
j_gene: TRBJ1-5; v_gene: TRBV12-3/TRBV12-4; abundance: few; d_gene: .; CDR3nt: TGTGCCAGCAGGAACGAGACAGACTATAGCAATCAGCCCCAGCATTTT; CDR3aa: CASRNETDYSNQPQHF
j_gene: TRBJ1-2; v_gene: TRBV5-1; abundance: .; d_gene: .; CDR3nt: TGCGCCAGCAGCCCCACGGGCGAGGGATTTTATGGCTACACCTTC; CDR3aa: CASSPTGEGFYGYTF
j_gene: TRBJ2-1; v_gene: TRBV4-3; abundance: .; d_gene: TRBD2; CDR3nt: TGCGCCAGCAGCCAAGATTTACGGCGGGGGGGCGGTGAGCAGTTCTTC; CDR3aa: CASSQDLRRGGGEQFF
j_gene: TRBJ2-1; v_gene: TRBV7-2; abundance: .; d_gene: TRBD2; CDR3nt: TGTGCCAGCAGCCCGACCCCGACTAGCGGGTTGGGGGAGCAGTTCTTC; CDR3aa: CASSPTPTSGLGEQFF
j_gene: TRBJ2-3; v_gene: TRBV5-1; abundance: .; d_gene: .; CDR3nt: TGCGCCAGCAGCGATTCCGGGACGGTGGGGCAGTATTTT; CDR3aa: CASSDSGTVGQYF
j_gene: TRBJ1-5; v_gene: TRBV5-1; abundance: many; d_gene: TRBD1; CDR3nt: TGTGCTAGCAGCTTGGACAGGGACCAGCCCCAGCATTTT; CDR3aa: CASSLDRDQPQHF
j_gene: TRBJ2-7; v_gene: TRBV6-5; abundance: few; d_gene: .; CDR3nt: TGTGCCAGCAGTTACGTCCCAGGAGACTACGAGCAGTACTTC; CDR3aa: CASSYVPGDYEQYF
j_gene: TRBJ2-1; v_gene: TRBV20-1; abundance: many; d_gene: .; CDR3nt: TGCAGTGCCTTGGGCAATGAGCAGTTCTTC; CDR3aa: CSALGNEQFF
j_gene: TRBJ2-1; v_gene: TRBV20-1; abundance: .; d_gene: .; CDR3nt: TGCAGTGCTCCCAGCGGGCCCTCTTACAATGAGCAGTTCTTC; CDR3aa: CSAPSGPSYNEQFF
j_gene: TRBJ1-5; v_gene: TRBV12-3/TRBV12-4; abundance: many; d_gene: TRBD1; CDR3nt: TGTGCCAGCAGTTTAGCGGACAGGGGCAATCAGCCCCAGCATTTT; CDR3aa: CASSLADRGNQPQHF
j_gene: TRBJ1-4; v_gene: TRBV5-1; abundance: .; d_gene: .; CDR3nt: TGCGCCAGCAGCGGAACCGGGCTCAGTGGTGAAAAACTGTTTTTT; CDR3aa: CASSGTGLSGEKLFF
j_gene: TRBJ2-3; v_gene: TRBV6-5; abundance: .; d_gene: .; CDR3nt: TGTGCCAGCAGTTACTCGACGGTCCGCACAGATACGCAGTATTTT; CDR3aa: CASSYSTVRTDTQYF
j_gene: TRBJ2-1; v_gene: TRBV6-2/TRBV6-3; abundance: .; d_gene: TRBD2; CDR3nt: TGTGCCAGCATCCCGACTAGCGGGAGGCCCTCCTACAATGAGCAGTTCTTC; CDR3aa: CASIPTSGRPSYNEQFF
j_gene: TRBJ2-7; v_gene: TRBV6-5; abundance: .; d_gene: TRBD1; CDR3nt: TGTGCCAGCAGTTACGAGGGACAGGGGGCCTACGAGCAGTACTTC; CDR3aa: CASSYEGQGAYEQYF
j_gene: TRBJ2-1; v_gene: TRBV24-1; abundance: few; d_gene: .; CDR3nt: TGTGCCACCAGTGATTTGGACGGGTCCAATGAGCAGTTCTTC; CDR3aa: CATSDLDGSNEQFF
j_gene: TRBJ2-7; v_gene: TRBV12-3/TRBV12-4; abundance: many; d_gene: TRBD2; CDR3nt: TGTGCCAGCAGCTTGGGTCTAGCGGGCTCCTACGAGCAGTACTTC; CDR3aa: CASSLGLAGSYEQYF
j_gene: TRBJ1-1; v_gene: TRBV4-3; abundance: .; d_gene: .; CDR3nt: TGCGCCAGCAGCCAAGATGGGGCGGCGAACACTGAAGCTTTCTTT; CDR3aa: CASSQDGAANTEAFF
j_gene: TRBJ2-2; v_gene: TRBV7-2; abundance: few; d_gene: .; CDR3nt: TGTGCCAGCAGCTTAGCCGACCTCGGGGAGCTGTTTTTT; CDR3aa: CASSLADLGELFF
j_gene: TRBJ2-2; v_gene: TRBV6-2/TRBV6-3; abundance: .; d_gene: TRBD1; CDR3nt: TGTGCCAGCAGGGATCGCAGGGGGAGCACCGGGGAGCTGTTTTTT; CDR3aa: CASRDRRGSTGELFF
j_gene: TRBJ1-1; v_gene: TRBV29-1; abundance: few; d_gene: TRBD1; CDR3nt: TGCAGCGTTGAGTCCCGACAGGGGGCTCACACTGAAGCTTTCTTT; CDR3aa: CSVESRQGAHTEAFF
j_gene: TRBJ2-7; v_gene: TRBV29-1; abundance: many; d_gene: .; CDR3nt: TGCAGCGTTGTCGAAGGGCAGGGCGGAGACGAGCAGTACTTC; CDR3aa: CSVVEGQGGDEQYF
j_gene: TRBJ2-7; v_gene: TRBV6-5; abundance: .; d_gene: .; CDR3nt: TGTGCCAGCAGTTACGAGGGCCCGTCCTACGAGCAGTACTTC; CDR3aa: CASSYEGPSYEQYF
j_gene: TRBJ2-5; v_gene: TRBV5-1; abundance: .; d_gene: TRBD2; CDR3nt: TGCGCCAGCAGCTTGGATCTAGCGGGGGGGCAAGAGACCCAGTACTTC; CDR3aa: CASSLDLAGGQETQYF
j_gene: TRBJ2-1; v_gene: TRBV11-1; abundance: few; d_gene: TRBD1; CDR3nt: TGTGCCAGCAGCTTAGGGGCGGCGGACAGGGCCTACAATGAGCAGTTCTTC; CDR3aa: CASSLGAADRAYNEQFF
j_gene: TRBJ2-1; v_gene: TRBV4-1; abundance: .; d_gene: .; CDR3nt: TGCGCCAGCAGGCAAGAGAGGGGGTTCAGAATATACAATGAGCAGTTCTTC; CDR3aa: CASRQERGFRIYNEQFF
j_gene: TRBJ1-5; v_gene: TRBV5-1; abundance: few; d_gene: .; CDR3nt: TGCGCCAGCAGCTCCTCAGGGGAGAGGGGTCAGCCCCAGCATTTT; CDR3aa: CASSSSGERGQPQHF
j_gene: TRBJ2-7; v_gene: TRBV11-2; abundance: .; d_gene: .; CDR3nt: TGTGCCAGCAGCTTAGCCGCGGGACCGAATTACGAGCAGTACTTC; CDR3aa: CASSLAAGPNYEQYF
j_gene: TRBJ2-3; v_gene: TRBV20-1; abundance: many; d_gene: .; CDR3nt: TGCAGTGCAACCGGGAGAAAGAGAACAGATACGCAGTATTTT; CDR3aa: CSATGRKRTDTQYF
j_gene: TRBJ2-3; v_gene: TRBV15; abundance: .; d_gene: .; CDR3nt: TGTGCCACAATCCTGAAGAATACGCAGTATTTT; CDR3aa: CATILKNTQYF
j_gene: TRBJ2-7; v_gene: TRBV12-3/TRBV12-4; abundance: .; d_gene: .; CDR3nt: TGTGCCAGCAGTTCCCCCAGGGGGGTAACCTACGAGCAGTACTTC; CDR3aa: CASSSPRGVTYEQYF
j_gene: TRBJ1-1; v_gene: TRBV2; abundance: .; d_gene: TRBD1; CDR3nt: TGTGCCAGAGTGACAGGGCCGAACACTGAAGCTTTCTTT; CDR3aa: CARVTGPNTEAFF
j_gene: TRBJ2-1; v_gene: TRBV15; abundance: .; d_gene: .; CDR3nt: TGTGCCACCAGCAGACCTAATCATGAGCAGTTCTTC; CDR3aa: CATSRPNHEQFF
j_gene: TRBJ1-6; v_gene: TRBV6-2/TRBV6-3; abundance: .; d_gene: .; CDR3nt: TGTGCCAGCAGACCCGACGGTTCACCCCTCCACTTT; CDR3aa: CASRPDGSPLHF
j_gene: TRBJ2-1; v_gene: TRBV12-3/TRBV12-4; abundance: many; d_gene: TRBD1; CDR3nt: TGTGCCAGCAGTTTAATGGGACAGGGGGGAAATGAGCAGTTCTTC; CDR3aa: CASSLMGQGGNEQFF
j_gene: TRBJ2-1; v_gene: TRBV9; abundance: .; d_gene: TRBD2; CDR3nt: TGTGCCAGCAGCGTAGGGAGCGGGAGTCAGAATGAGCAGTTCTTC; CDR3aa: CASSVGSGSQNEQFF
j_gene: TRBJ1-5; v_gene: TRBV11-2; abundance: few; d_gene: .; CDR3nt: TGTGCCAGCAGCTTCAATCAACAGGGTGGTCAGCCCCAGCATTTT; CDR3aa: CASSFNQQGGQPQHF
j_gene: TRBJ2-7; v_gene: TRBV14; abundance: many; d_gene: .; CDR3nt: TGTGCCAGCAGCCAAGTTACTGTCGAGCAGTACTTC; CDR3aa: CASSQVTVEQYF
j_gene: TRBJ2-4; v_gene: TRBV25-1; abundance: few; d_gene: .; CDR3nt: TGTGCCAGCAGTCCCCAGGGGGGGGGAAACATTCAGTACTTC; CDR3aa: CASSPQGGGNIQYF
j_gene: TRBJ2-5; v_gene: TRBV12-3/TRBV12-4; abundance: many; d_gene: .; CDR3nt: TGTGCCAGCAGTACCGCCGGGGGGACCCAGTACTTC; CDR3aa: CASSTAGGTQYF
j_gene: TRBJ2-1; v_gene: TRBV5-1; abundance: .; d_gene: .; CDR3nt: TGCGCCAGCAGCTCCGGGCCTCAGTTCCCCAATGAGCAGTTCTTC; CDR3aa: CASSSGPQFPNEQFF
j_gene: TRBJ2-1; v_gene: TRBV7-2; abundance: few; d_gene: .; CDR3nt: TGTGCCAGCAGCTTAATAGGTCTTGAGCAGTTCTTC; CDR3aa: CASSLIGLEQFF
j_gene: TRBJ2-7; v_gene: TRBV4-2; abundance: .; d_gene: TRBD1; CDR3nt: TGTGCCAGCAGCCAAATGGGACAGGGAGAGCAGTACTTC; CDR3aa: CASSQMGQGEQYF
j_gene: TRBJ1-1; v_gene: TRBV5-1; abundance: few; d_gene: .; CDR3nt: TGCGCCAGCAGCTTGGCCTTTGGGGAAGGATTGACTGAAGCTTTCTTT; CDR3aa: CASSLAFGEGLTEAFF